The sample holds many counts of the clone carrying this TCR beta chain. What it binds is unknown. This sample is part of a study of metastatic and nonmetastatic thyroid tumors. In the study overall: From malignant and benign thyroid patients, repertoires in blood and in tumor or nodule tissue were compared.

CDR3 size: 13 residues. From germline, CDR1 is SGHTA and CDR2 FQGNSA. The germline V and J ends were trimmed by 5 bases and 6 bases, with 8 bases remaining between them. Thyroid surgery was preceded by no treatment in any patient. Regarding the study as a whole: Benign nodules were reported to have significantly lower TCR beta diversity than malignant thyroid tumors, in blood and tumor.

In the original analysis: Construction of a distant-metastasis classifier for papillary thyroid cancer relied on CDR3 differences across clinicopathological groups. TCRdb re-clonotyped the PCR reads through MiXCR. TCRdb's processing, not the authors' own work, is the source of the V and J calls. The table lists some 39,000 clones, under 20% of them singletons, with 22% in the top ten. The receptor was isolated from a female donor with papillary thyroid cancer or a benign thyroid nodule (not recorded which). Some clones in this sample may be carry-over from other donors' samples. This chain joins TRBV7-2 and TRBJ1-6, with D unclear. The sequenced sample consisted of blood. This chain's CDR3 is CASSPGPNSPLHF. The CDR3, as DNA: TGTGCCAGCAGCCCTGGGCCTAATTCACCCCTCCACTTT.